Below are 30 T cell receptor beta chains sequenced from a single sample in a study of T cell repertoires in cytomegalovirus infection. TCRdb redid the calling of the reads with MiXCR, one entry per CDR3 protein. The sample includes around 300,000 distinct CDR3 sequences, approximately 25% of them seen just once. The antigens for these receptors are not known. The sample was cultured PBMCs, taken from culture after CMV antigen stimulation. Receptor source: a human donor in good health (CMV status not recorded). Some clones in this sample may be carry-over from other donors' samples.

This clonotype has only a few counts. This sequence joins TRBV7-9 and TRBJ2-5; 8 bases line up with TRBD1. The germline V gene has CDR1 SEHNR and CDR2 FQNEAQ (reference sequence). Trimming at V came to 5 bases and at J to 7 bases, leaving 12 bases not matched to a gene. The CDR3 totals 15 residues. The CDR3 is CASSTEAGGAGTQYF. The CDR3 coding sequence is TGTGCCAGCAGCACCGAAGCAGGGGGCGCGGGGACCCAGTACTTC.

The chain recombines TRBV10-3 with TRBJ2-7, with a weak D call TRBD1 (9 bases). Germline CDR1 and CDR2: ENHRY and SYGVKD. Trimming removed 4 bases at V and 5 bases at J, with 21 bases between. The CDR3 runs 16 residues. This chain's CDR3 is CAISAGRGTGTHEQYF. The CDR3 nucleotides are TGTGCCATCAGTGCCGGGAGGGGGACAGGGACCCACGAGCAGTACTTC.

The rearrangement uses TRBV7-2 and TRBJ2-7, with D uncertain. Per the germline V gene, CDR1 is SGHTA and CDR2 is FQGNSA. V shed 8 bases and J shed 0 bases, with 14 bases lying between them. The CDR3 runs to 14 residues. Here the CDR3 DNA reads TGTGCCAGCGCCGGCACCCTGAGCTCCTACGAGCAGTACTTC. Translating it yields CASAGTLSSYEQYF.

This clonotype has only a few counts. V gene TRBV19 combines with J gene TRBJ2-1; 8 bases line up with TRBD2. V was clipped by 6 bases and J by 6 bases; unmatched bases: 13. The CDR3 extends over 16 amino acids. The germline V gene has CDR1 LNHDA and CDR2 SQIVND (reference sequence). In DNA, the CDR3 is TGTGCCAGTAGCCCAGTTTTAGCGGGACCATCCAATGAGCAGTTCTTC. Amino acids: CASSPVLAGPSNEQFF.

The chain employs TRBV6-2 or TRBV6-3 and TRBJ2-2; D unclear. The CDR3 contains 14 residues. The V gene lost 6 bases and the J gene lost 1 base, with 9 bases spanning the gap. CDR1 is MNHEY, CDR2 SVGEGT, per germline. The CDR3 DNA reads TGTGCCAGCAGACCCTCAGGGAACACCGGGGAGCTGTTTTTT. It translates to CASRPSGNTGELFF.

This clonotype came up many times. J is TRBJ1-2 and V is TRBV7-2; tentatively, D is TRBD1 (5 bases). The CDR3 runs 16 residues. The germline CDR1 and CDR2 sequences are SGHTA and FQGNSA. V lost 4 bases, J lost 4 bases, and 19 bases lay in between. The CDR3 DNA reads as TGTGCCAGCAGCTCTGGAGGAACGCAGGGTCGCTATGGCTACACCTTC. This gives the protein CASSSGGTQGRYGYTF.

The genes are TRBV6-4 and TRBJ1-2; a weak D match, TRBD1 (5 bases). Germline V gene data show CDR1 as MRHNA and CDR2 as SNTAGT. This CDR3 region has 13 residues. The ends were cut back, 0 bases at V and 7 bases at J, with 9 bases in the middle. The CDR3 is CASSDSRAAGYTF. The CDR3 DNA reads TGTGCCAGCAGTGACTCCAGGGCGGCTGGCTACACCTTC.

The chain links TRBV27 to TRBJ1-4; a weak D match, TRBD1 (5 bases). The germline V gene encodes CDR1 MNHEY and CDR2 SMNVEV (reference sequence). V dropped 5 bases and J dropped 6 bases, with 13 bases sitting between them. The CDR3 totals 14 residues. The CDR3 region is CASSRQGFDEKLFF. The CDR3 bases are TGTGCCAGCAGTCGTCAGGGTTTCGATGAAAAACTGTTTTTT. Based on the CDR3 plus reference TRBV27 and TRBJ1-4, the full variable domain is EAQVTQNPRYLITVTGKKLTVTCSQNMNHEYMSWYRQDPGLGLRQIYYSMNVEVTDKGDVPEGYKVSRKEKRNFPLILESPSPNQTSLYFCASSRQGFDEKLFFGSGTQLSVL.

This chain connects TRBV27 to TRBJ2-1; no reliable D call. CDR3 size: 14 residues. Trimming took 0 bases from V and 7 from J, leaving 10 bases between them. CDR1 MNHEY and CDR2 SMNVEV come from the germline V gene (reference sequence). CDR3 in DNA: TGTGCCAGCAGTTTATCGAGACTGATTAATGAGCAGTTCTTC. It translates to CASSLSRLINEQFF.

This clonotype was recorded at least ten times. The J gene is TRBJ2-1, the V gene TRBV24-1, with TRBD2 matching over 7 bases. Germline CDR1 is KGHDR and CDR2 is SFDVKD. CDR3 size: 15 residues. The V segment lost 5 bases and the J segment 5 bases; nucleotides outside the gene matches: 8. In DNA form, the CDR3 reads TGTGCCACCAGTGCTATAGCGGGTGGAAACAATGAGCAGTTCTTC. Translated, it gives CATSAIAGGNNEQFF.

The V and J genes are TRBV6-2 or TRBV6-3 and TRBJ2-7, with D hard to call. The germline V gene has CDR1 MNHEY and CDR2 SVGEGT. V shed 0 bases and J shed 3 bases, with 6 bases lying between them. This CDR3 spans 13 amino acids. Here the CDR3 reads CASSYSDVYEQYV. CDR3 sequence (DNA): TGTGCCAGCAGTTACTCGGACGTCTACGAGCAGTACGTC.

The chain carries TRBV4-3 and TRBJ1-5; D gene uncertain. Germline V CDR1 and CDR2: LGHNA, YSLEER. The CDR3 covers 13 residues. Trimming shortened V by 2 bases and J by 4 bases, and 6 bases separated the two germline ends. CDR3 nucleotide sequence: TGCGCCAGCAGCCAAATCCGGAATCAGCCCCAGCATTTT. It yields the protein CASSQIRNQPQHF.

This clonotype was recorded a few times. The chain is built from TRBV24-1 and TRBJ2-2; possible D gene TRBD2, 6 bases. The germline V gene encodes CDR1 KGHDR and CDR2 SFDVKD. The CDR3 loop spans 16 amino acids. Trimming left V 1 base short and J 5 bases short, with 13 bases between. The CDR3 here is CATSDLVPGGTGELFF. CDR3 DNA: TGTGCCACCAGTGATTTAGTGCCCGGAGGGACCGGGGAGCTGTTTTTT.

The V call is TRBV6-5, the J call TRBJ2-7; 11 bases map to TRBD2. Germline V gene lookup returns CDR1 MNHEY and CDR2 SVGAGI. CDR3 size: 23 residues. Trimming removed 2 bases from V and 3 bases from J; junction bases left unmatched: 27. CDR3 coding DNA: TGTGCCAGCAGTTACCCTAAAATTGTTGAACAGGGGTTGACTAGCGGGGTCCTCTACGAGCAGTACGTC. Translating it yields CASSYPKIVEQGLTSGVLYEQYV.

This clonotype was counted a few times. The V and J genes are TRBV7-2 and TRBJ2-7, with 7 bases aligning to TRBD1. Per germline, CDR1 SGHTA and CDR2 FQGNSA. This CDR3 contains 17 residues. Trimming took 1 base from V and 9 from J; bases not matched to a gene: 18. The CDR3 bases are TGTGCCAGCAGCTTAGACCCTCAACAGGGGCCACTGGTCGGGCAGTACGTC. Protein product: CASSLDPQQGPLVGQYV.

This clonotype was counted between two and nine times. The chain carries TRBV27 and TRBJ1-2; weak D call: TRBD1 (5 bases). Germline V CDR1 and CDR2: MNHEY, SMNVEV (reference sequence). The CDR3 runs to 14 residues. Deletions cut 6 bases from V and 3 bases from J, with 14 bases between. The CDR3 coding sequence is TGTGCCAGCAGGTTCTCAGGGTTGTACTATGGCTACACCTTC. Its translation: CASRFSGLYYGYTF.

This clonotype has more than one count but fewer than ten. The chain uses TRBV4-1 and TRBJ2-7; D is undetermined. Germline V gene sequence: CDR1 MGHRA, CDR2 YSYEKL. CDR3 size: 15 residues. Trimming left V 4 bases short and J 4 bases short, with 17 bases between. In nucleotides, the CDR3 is TGCGCCAGCAGCCCAGCAGAACTCACAAGGTACGAGCAGTACTTC. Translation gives CASSPAELTRYEQYF.

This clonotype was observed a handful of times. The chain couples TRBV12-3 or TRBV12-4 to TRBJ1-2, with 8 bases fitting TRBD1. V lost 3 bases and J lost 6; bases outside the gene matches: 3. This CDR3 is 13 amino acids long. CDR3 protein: CASSLGQVDGYTF. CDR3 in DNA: TGTGCCAGCAGTTTGGGACAGGTCGATGGCTACACCTTC.

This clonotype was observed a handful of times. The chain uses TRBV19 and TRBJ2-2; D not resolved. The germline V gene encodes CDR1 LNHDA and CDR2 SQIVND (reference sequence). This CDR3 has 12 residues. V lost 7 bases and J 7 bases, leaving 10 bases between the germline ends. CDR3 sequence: CASTPYGGELFF. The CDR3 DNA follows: TGTGCCAGTACCCCCTACGGCGGGGAGCTGTTTTTT.

The CDR3 DNA sequence: TGCAGTGCTAGAGTATTGGGGTCTGGAAACACCATATATTTT. Its protein is CSARVLGSGNTIYF. The rearrangement joins TRBV20-1 to TRBJ1-3; D unclear. V was clipped by 1 base and J by 1 base, with 8 bases between them. Germline CDR1 and CDR2: DFQATT and SNEGSKA (reference sequence). The CDR3 is made up of 14 amino acids.

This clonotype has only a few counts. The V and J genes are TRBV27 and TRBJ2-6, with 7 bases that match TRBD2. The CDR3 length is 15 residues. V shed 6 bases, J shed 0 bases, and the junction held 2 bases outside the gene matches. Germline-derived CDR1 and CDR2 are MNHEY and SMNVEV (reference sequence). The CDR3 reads CASRRESSGANVLTF. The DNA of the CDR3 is TGTGCCAGCAGGCGGGAGAGCTCTGGGGCCAACGTCCTGACTTTC.

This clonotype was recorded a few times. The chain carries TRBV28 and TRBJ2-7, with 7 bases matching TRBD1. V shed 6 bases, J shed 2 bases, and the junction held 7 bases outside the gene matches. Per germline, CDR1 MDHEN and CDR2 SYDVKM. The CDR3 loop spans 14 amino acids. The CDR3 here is CASSHRQGPYEQYF. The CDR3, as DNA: TGTGCCAGCAGCCATAGACAGGGCCCCTACGAGCAGTACTTC.

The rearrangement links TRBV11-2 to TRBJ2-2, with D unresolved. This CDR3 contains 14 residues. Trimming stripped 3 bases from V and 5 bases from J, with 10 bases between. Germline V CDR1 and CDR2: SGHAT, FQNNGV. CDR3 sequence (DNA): TGTGCCAGCAGCTTTTCTCGAATAACCGGGGAGCTGTTTTTT. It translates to CASSFSRITGELFF.

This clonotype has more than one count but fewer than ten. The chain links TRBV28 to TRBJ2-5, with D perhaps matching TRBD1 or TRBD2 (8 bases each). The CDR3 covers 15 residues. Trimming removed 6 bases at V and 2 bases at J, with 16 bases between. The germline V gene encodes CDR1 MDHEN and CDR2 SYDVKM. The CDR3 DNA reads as TGTGCCAGCAGCAGACAGGGGACTAGGCAAGAGACCCAGTACTTC. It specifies CASSRQGTRQETQYF.

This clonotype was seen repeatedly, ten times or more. The CDR3: CASSSRTGGNEQFF. The CDR3 nucleotides are TGTGCCAGCAGCTCCAGGACAGGGGGCAATGAGCAGTTCTTC. This chain connects TRBV7-2 to TRBJ2-1; the match to TRBD1 covers 10 bases. The germline V gene has CDR1 SGHTA and CDR2 FQGNSA. J lost 6 bases, V lost 4 bases, and 3 bases had no gene match. The CDR3 sequence is 14 residues long.

The CDR3 is CASSSRPSSYNEQFF. In DNA, the CDR3 is TGTGCCAGTAGTAGCCGACCTAGCTCCTACAATGAGCAGTTCTTC. The rearrangement uses TRBV19 and TRBJ2-1, with D uncertain. The germline V gene has CDR1 LNHDA and CDR2 SQIVND (reference sequence). V was clipped by 4 bases and J by 0 bases, with 10 bases between them. This CDR3 is 15 amino acids long. The whole variable domain, filled in from reference TRBV19 and TRBJ2-1, reads DGGITQSPKYLFRKEGQNVTLSCEQNLNHDAMYWYRQDPGQGLRLIYYSQIVNDFQKGDIAEGYSVSREKKESFPLTVTSAQKNPTAFYLCASSSRPSSYNEQFFGPGTRLTVL.

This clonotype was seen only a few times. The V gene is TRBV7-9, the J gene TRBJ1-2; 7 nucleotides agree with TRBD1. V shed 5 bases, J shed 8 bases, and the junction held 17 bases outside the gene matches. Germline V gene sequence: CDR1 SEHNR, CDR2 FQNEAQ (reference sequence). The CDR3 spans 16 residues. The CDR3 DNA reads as TGTGCCAGCAGCCCCGACCCGGGACAGACTTCGGAGGGCTACACCTTC. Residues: CASSPDPGQTSEGYTF.

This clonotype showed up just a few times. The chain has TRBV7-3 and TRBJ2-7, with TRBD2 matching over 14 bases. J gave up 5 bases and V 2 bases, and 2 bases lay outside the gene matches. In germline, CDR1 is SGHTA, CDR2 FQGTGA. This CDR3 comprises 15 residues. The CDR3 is CASSLGTSGSNEQYF. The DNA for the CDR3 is TGTGCCAGCAGCTTAGGGACTAGCGGGAGTAACGAGCAGTACTTC.

DNA of the CDR3: TGTGCCAGCAGTTTGCTCGACCCGTTTGGGGGGGAGCAGTACTTC. It translates to CASSLLDPFGGEQYF. The rearrangement links TRBV28 to TRBJ2-7; D is perhaps TRBD2 (6 bases). This CDR3 contains 15 residues. Germline V gene sequence: CDR1 MDHEN, CDR2 SYDVKM. Between the trimmed V and J ends, which lost 3 bases and 7 bases, there was a span of 19 bases.

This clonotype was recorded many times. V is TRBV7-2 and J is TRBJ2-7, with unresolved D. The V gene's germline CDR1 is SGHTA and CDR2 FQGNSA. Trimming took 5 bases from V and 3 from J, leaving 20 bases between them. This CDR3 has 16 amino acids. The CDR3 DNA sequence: TGTGCCAGCAGCAAACAATCAGACCAAGTTTACTACGAGCAGTACTTC. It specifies CASSKQSDQVYYEQYF. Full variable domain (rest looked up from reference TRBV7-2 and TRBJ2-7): GAGVSQSPSNKVTEKGKDVELRCDPISGHTALYWYRQSLGQGLEFLIYFQGNSAPDKSGLPSDRFSAERTGGSVSTLTIQRTQQEDSAVYLCASSKQSDQVYYEQYFGPGTRLTVT.